The 26 T cell receptor beta chains given below trace back to one sample, sequenced in a study of blood T cell repertoires in COVID-19. The method was immunoSEQ multiplex PCR; TCRdb's version includes in-frame clones alone and lacks a portion of them. The table has 95,000 to 130,000 clones, roughly 79% seen once. Material: peripheral blood. The receptors were sampled from a man in his sixties or seventies with active or convalescent COVID-19.

The chain couples TRBV19 to TRBJ2-1, with 8 bases aligning to TRBD2. V gave up 0 bases and J gave up 6 bases; unmatched junction bases: 10. This CDR3 is built from 17 residues. CDR1 is LNHDA, CDR2 SQIVND, per germline (reference sequence). The CDR3 region is CASSIDLGGASGNEQFF. In DNA, the CDR3 is TGTGCCAGTAGTATAGATCTCGGGGGGGCCTCGGGCAATGAGCAGTTCTTC.

This chain connects TRBV4-1 to TRBJ1-4; a possible D gene is TRBD1 (5 bases). The V gene lost 2 bases and the J gene lost 10 bases, with 8 bases spanning the gap. Germline-derived CDR1 and CDR2 are MGHRA and YSYEKL. The CDR3 runs 12 residues. Written as DNA, the CDR3 is TGCGCCAGCAGCCAATTAGGGGTAAAACTGTTTTTT. Translation gives CASSQLGVKLFF.

The DNA for the CDR3 is TGTGCCAGCAGTTACTCCCGGGAGAGCTCCTACAATGAGCAGTTCTTC. Protein: CASSYSRESSYNEQFF. This chain uses TRBV6-2 or TRBV6-3 with TRBJ2-1, with a weak D call TRBD2 (6 bases). V lost 0 bases and J lost 0, with 9 bases in between. The CDR3 sequence is 16 residues long. The germline V gene encodes CDR1 MNHEY and CDR2 SVGEGT.

This clone was seen more than once but under ten times. J is TRBJ2-3 and V is TRBV4-3, with TRBD2 matching 9 bases. Germline-derived CDR1 and CDR2 are LGHNA and YSLEER. Trimming took 1 base from V and 11 from J; bases not matched to a gene: 13. The CDR3 contains 16 residues. The CDR3 DNA reads as TGCGCCAGCAGCCAAGTTCCCGGGCGGGGGGGAAACCAGCAGTATTTT. Its protein is CASSQVPGRGGNQQYF.

This sequence joins TRBV3-1 (or the pseudogene TRBV3-2) and TRBJ1-5, with 12 bases matching TRBD1. This CDR3 comprises 21 residues. Trimming at V came to 1 base and at J to 0 bases, leaving 13 bases not matched to a gene. Per the germline V gene, CDR1 is LGHDT and CDR2 is YNNKEL (reference sequence). In DNA form, the CDR3 reads TGTGCCAGCAGCCAAGGGAACCGGGACAGGGGGCGACGTTATAGCAATCAGCCCCAGCATTTT. Amino acids: CASSQGNRDRGRRYSNQPQHF.

The rearrangement joins TRBV19 to TRBJ1-2, with D possibly TRBD1 on 6 matching bases. Trimming removed 6 bases from V and 5 bases from J, with 13 bases in between. This CDR3 contains 13 residues. Germline V gene sequence: CDR1 LNHDA, CDR2 SQIVND (reference sequence). In nucleotides, the CDR3 is TGTGCCAGTAGCTCTACAGGGTGGTATGGCTACACCTTC. Amino acids: CASSSTGWYGYTF.

The chain is built from TRBV6-5 and TRBJ1-6; 8 bases are a match to TRBD1. The germline V gene encodes CDR1 MNHEY and CDR2 SVGAGI. The CDR3 totals 14 residues. V trimming: 6 bases; J trimming: 9 bases; junction bases outside the gene matches: 7. The CDR3, as DNA: TGTGCCAGCAGCAGGGGGCGCATAGGTTCACCCCTCCACTTT. Its protein product is CASSRGRIGSPLHF.

This chain uses TRBV27 with TRBJ1-2; D is undetermined. The V gene lost 2 bases and the J gene lost 4 bases, with 11 bases spanning the gap. CDR1 and CDR2 (germline): MNHEY, SMNVEV (reference sequence). The CDR3 sequence is 14 residues long. CDR3 protein: CASSLNAGPYGYTF. In DNA, the CDR3 is TGTGCCAGCAGTTTAAACGCGGGCCCCTATGGCTACACCTTC.

The V gene is TRBV30, the J gene TRBJ2-2; maybe TRBD1 (5 bases). V was trimmed by 2 bases and J by 6 bases, leaving 13 bases between them. CDR1 and CDR2 from the germline V gene are GTSNPN and SVGIG (reference sequence). There are 14 residues in the CDR3. Written as DNA, the CDR3 is TGTGCCTGGAGTCCCGGACACCAATCCGGGGAGCTGTTTTTT. Translation gives CAWSPGHQSGELFF. Filled out from reference TRBV30 and TRBJ2-2, the complete variable domain reads SQTIHQWPATLVQPVGSPLSLECTVEGTSNPNLYWYRQAAGRGLQLLFYSVGIGQISSEVPQNLSASRPQDRQFILSSKKLLLSDSGFYLCAWSPGHQSGELFFGEGSRLTVL.

This clone was seen only once. The chain is built from TRBV6-1 and TRBJ1-5, with no clear D. This CDR3 has 14 residues. Germline V gives CDR1 MNHNS, CDR2 SASEGT. Trimming took 0 bases from V and 3 from J, leaving 6 bases between them. CDR3: CASSEASTNQPQHF. CDR3 nucleotides: TGTGCCAGCAGTGAAGCCAGTACCAATCAGCCCCAGCATTTT.

V gene TRBV10-3 combines with J gene TRBJ1-2, with D perhaps TRBD1 (6 bases). CDR3 length equals 13 residues. Deletions cut 7 bases from V and 3 bases from J, with 12 bases between. Germline assignment: CDR1 ENHRY and CDR2 SYGVKD. The CDR3 bases are TGTGCCATCAAGTGGGGGCGCGACTATGGCTACACCTTC. This translates into CAIKWGRDYGYTF.

The gene calls are TRBV7-5 and TRBJ2-7; TRBD2 is taken as the D call from the table, unchecked against the DNA. TRBV7-5 is given as a pseudogene. The CDR3 is made up of 16 amino acids. DNA for the CDR3: TGTGTCAGAAGCTTAGCGCAGCGGGCCGACCCCTACGAGCAGTACTTC. Its protein product is CVRSLAQRADPYEQYF.

The chain employs TRBV27 and TRBJ2-5; D gene uncertain. This CDR3 spans 17 amino acids. The germline V and J ends were trimmed by 3 bases and 2 bases, with 19 bases remaining between them. In germline, CDR1 is MNHEY, CDR2 SMNVEV (reference sequence). The CDR3 DNA reads as TGTGCCAGCAGTTTCCTAGGTCCGGGTGTCGGACAAGAGACCCAGTACTTC. Protein product: CASSFLGPGVGQETQYF.

V usage is TRBV4-2 and J usage is TRBJ1-1; 7 bases are shared with TRBD1. The V gene end was trimmed by 3 bases and the J gene end by 12 bases; junction bases not matched to a gene: 13. The CDR3 runs 14 residues. CDR1 is LGHNA, CDR2 YNFKEQ, per germline. CDR3 in amino acids: CASSHSRLTGITFF. Here the CDR3 DNA reads TGTGCCAGCAGCCACTCCCGGTTGACAGGGATAACTTTCTTT.

V and J are TRBV4-1 and TRBJ1-6, with TRBD1 matching over 9 bases. Trimming took 1 base from V and 10 from J; bases not matched to a gene: 8. This CDR3 has 16 amino acids. Per germline, CDR1 MGHRA and CDR2 YSYEKL. CDR3 DNA: TGCGCCAGCAGCCAAGGAGGGACAGGGACCGGATCACCCCTCCACTTT. This translates into CASSQGGTGTGSPLHF.

The rearrangement links TRBV10-3 to TRBJ2-4, with unresolved D. In germline, CDR1 is ENHRY, CDR2 SYGVKD. V gave up 9 bases and J gave up 1 base, with 13 bases separating them. CDR3 length: 14 residues. The CDR3: CAIQDTLAKNIQYF. In DNA, the CDR3 is TGTGCCATACAAGACACGCTGGCCAAAAACATTCAGTACTTC.

The rearrangement links TRBV29-1 to TRBJ1-4, with 7 bases fitting TRBD1. Per germline, CDR1 SQVTM and CDR2 ANQGSEA. The CDR3 extends over 15 amino acids. After removal of 6 bases from V and 0 bases from J, the junction contained 7 bases not matched to a gene. This CDR3 reads CSVRTGTATNEKLFF. DNA for the CDR3: TGCAGCGTCAGGACAGGCACTGCAACTAATGAAAAACTGTTTTTT.

The V and J genes are TRBV3-1 (or the pseudogene TRBV3-2) and TRBJ1-2; TRBD1 is a possible D gene (6 bases). V was clipped by 5 bases and J by 8 bases, with 18 bases between them. CDR3 length: 14 amino acids. In germline, CDR1 is LGHDT, CDR2 YNNKEL (reference sequence). The CDR3 region has the DNA TGTGCCAGCAGCATTGGACAGCTAATGTGGGGCTACACCTTC. Its protein is CASSIGQLMWGYTF.

This chain links TRBV11-2 with TRBJ2-5; no clear D gene. The germline V gene encodes CDR1 SGHAT and CDR2 FQNNGV. This CDR3 has 14 residues. V shed 1 base and J shed 1 base, with 7 bases lying between them. Written as DNA, the CDR3 is TGTGCCAGCAGCTTAGGCTCCGGCCAAGAGACCCAGTACTTC. Translation: CASSLGSGQETQYF. Full variable domain (missing parts from reference TRBV11-2 and TRBJ2-5): EAGVAQSPRYKIIEKRQSVAFWCNPISGHATLYWYQQILGQGPKLLIQFQNNGVVDDSQLPKDRFSAERLKGVDSTLKIQPAKLEDSAVYLCASSLGSGQETQYFGPGTRLLVL.

The V call is TRBV6-6, the J call TRBJ2-7; possible D gene TRBD2, 5 bases. The length of the CDR3 is 12 residues. From germline, CDR1 is MNHNY and CDR2 SVGAGI (reference sequence). V was trimmed by 0 bases and J by 8 bases, leaving 8 bases between them. CDR3 in amino acids: CASSYSEGKQYF. The CDR3 bases are TGTGCCAGCAGTTACTCTGAGGGTAAGCAGTACTTC.

The J gene is TRBJ2-1, the V gene TRBV7-9; TRBD2 aligns across 8 bases. Germline trimming cut 1 base from V and 5 bases from J; bases unmatched to any gene: 1. Germline V lookup: CDR1 SEHNR, CDR2 FQNEAQ (reference sequence). This CDR3 is built from 14 residues. CDR3 sequence reads: CASSLGRGDNEQFF. DNA of the CDR3: TGTGCCAGCAGCTTAGGGCGGGGGGACAATGAGCAGTTCTTC.

This chain's CDR3 is CASRKKTGTSANYEQYF. The DNA of the CDR3 is TGTGCCAGCAGGAAAAAGACAGGGACTAGCGCGAACTACGAGCAGTACTTC. The gene calls are TRBV27 and TRBJ2-7; 10 positions agree with TRBD2. Germline V lookup: CDR1 MNHEY, CDR2 SMNVEV (reference sequence). The V and J ends lost 6 bases and 3 bases, in that order; junction bases with no gene match: 14. The CDR3 has 17 residues.

This sequence joins TRBV21-1 and TRBJ2-3; the table's D call TRBD2 went unverified against the DNA. TRBV21-1 is reported as a pseudogene. The CDR3 runs 15 residues. The CDR3 nucleotides read TGTGCCAGCAGCAAAGGACTAGCGGACACAGATACGCAGTATTTT. This gives the protein CASSKGLADTDTQYF.

The V and J genes are TRBV5-4 and TRBJ2-2, with TRBD1 matching 9 bases. The V gene end was trimmed by 2 bases and the J gene end by 4 bases; junction bases not matched to a gene: 0. The CDR3 consists of 14 residues. Germline values: CDR1 SGHNT, CDR2 YYREEE (reference sequence). CDR3 sequence reads: CASSLQGATGELFF. CDR3 DNA sequence: TGTGCCAGCAGCTTACAGGGGGCCACCGGGGAGCTGTTTTTT.

The chain uses TRBV7-2 and TRBJ2-3; 16 positions match TRBD2. Germline assignment: CDR1 SGHTA and CDR2 FQGNSA. This CDR3 has 17 amino acids. J lost 5 bases, V lost 0 bases, and 2 bases had no gene match. DNA for the CDR3: TGTGCCAGCAGCTTAGCGGGGACTAGCGGGGGGGAAGATACGCAGTATTTT. It is translated as CASSLAGTSGGEDTQYF.

The chain links TRBV11-3 to TRBJ2-7; no definite D call. V lost 1 base and J 0 bases, leaving 10 bases between the germline ends. This CDR3 has 15 residues. The germline CDR1 and CDR2 sequences are SGHNT and YENEEA. This CDR3 reads CASSLGQASSYEQYF. DNA of the CDR3: TGTGCCAGCAGCTTAGGGCAGGCATCCTCCTACGAGCAGTACTTC.